This T cell receptor beta chain was observed in a study of blood T cell repertoires in COVID-19. Whole-study context: PBMCs, B-cell-depleted T cells, or T cells were the source of the cDNA or gDNA that made up the material.

Clones were sequenced by immunoSEQ multiplex PCR, and TCRdb holds only the in-frame ones, with some missing. The sample lists around 140,000 clones; around 86% were seen once. In germline, CDR1 is SEHNR, CDR2 FQNEAQ (reference sequence). This CDR3 is built from 14 residues. Trimming took 1 base from V and 5 from J; bases not matched to a gene: 4. The receptor's source is a human donor in a cohort sampled during active COVID-19. The sequencing sample was made of peripheral blood. This chain links TRBV7-9 with TRBJ2-7; TRBD1 agrees at 8 bases. The CDR3 protein is CASSLVGQGNEQYF. CDR3 nucleotides: TGTGCCAGCAGCTTAGTAGGACAGGGTAACGAGCAGTACTTC.